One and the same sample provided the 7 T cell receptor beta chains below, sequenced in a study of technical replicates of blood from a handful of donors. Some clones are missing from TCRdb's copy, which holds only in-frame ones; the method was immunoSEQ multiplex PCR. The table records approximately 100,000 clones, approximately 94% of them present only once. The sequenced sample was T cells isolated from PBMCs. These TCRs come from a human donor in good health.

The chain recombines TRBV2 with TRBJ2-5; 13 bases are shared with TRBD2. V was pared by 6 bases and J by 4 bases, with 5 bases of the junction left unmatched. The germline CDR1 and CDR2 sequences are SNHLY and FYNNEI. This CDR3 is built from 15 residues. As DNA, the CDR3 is TGTGCCAGCAGGATTCGACTAGCGGGGGGAGAGACCCAGTACTTC. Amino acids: CASRIRLAGGETQYF.

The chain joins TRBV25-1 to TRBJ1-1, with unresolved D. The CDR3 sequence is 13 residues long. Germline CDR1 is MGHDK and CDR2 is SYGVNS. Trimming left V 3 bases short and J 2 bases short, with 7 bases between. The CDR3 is CASSDRHNTEAFF. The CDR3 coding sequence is TGTGCCAGCAGTGACAGGCATAACACTGAAGCTTTCTTT.

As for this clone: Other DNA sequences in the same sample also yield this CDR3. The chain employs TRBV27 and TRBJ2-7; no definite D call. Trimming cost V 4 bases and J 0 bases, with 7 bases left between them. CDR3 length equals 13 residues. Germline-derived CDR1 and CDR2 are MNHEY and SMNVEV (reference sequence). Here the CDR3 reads CASSSRSSYEQYF. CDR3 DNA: TGTGCCAGCAGTTCCCGGAGCTCCTACGAGCAGTACTTC.

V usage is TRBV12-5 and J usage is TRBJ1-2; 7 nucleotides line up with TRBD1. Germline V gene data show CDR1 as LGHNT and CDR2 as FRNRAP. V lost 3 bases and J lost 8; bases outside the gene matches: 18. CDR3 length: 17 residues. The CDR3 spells CASGFGGGRDSTPGYTF. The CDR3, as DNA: TGTGCTAGTGGTTTCGGAGGGGGTCGGGACAGTACGCCCGGCTACACCTTC.

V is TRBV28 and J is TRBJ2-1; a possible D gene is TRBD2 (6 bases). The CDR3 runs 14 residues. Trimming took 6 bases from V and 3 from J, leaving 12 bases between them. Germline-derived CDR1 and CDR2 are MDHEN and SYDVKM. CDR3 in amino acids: CASRGASVYNEQFF. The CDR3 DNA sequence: TGTGCCAGCAGGGGAGCTAGCGTCTACAATGAGCAGTTCTTC.

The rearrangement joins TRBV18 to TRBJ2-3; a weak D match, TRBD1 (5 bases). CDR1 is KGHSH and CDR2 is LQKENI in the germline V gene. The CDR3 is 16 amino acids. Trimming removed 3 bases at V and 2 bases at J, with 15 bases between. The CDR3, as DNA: TGTGCCAGCTCACCCTCCCAGCAGGGCCACACAGATACGCAGTATTTT. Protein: CASSPSQQGHTDTQYF.

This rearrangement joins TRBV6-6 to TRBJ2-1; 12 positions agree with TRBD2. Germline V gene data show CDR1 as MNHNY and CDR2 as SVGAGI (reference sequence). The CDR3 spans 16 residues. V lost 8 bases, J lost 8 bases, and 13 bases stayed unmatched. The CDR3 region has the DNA TGTGCCAGCCGCCCGATTCAAGGACTAGCGGGATATGAGCAGTTCTTC. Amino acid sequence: CASRPIQGLAGYEQFF.